One sample yielded the 25 T cell receptor beta chains listed below, sequenced in a study of cytomegalovirus exposure and HLA in healthy donors. The PCR ran on 60 Vbeta and 13 Jbeta primers. Method: immunoSEQ multiplex PCR; TCRdb's copy keeps in-frame clones and lacks some. The top ten clones hold about 12% of a sample with under 200,000 clones, roughly 79% of them seen once. The source material was PBMCs. The receptor set was obtained from a woman aged 50 to 60 in good health and CMV-seronegative.

This chain joins TRBV19 and TRBJ2-5; 11 bases are a match to TRBD1. The CDR3 spans 16 residues. Germline CDR1 reads LNHDA; CDR2 reads SQIVND (reference sequence). V was pared by 5 bases and J by 5 bases, with 10 bases of the junction left unmatched. In nucleotides, the CDR3 is TGTGCCAGTAGTCCCTTGGGACAGGGGGGTCAGGAGACCCAGTACTTC. It yields the protein CASSPLGQGGQETQYF.

The V call is TRBV5-6, the J call TRBJ2-7; D is perhaps TRBD2 (7 bases). Trimming stripped 6 bases from V and 3 bases from J, with 16 bases between. Germline V gives CDR1 SGHDT, CDR2 YYEEEE. This CDR3 spans 14 amino acids. CDR3 sequence reads: CASTRAGQDYEQYF. In DNA, the CDR3 is TGTGCCAGCACCCGAGCGGGACAAGACTACGAGCAGTACTTC.

The chain combines TRBV7-8 with TRBJ2-2; 12 bases map to TRBD2. V lost 5 bases to trimming and J lost 4 bases; unmatched junction nucleotides: 5. This CDR3 spans 16 amino acids. Germline values: CDR1 SGHVS, CDR2 FQNEAQ. CDR3 protein: CASSATSGRSTGELFF. The DNA of the CDR3 is TGTGCCAGCAGCGCCACTAGCGGGAGGTCCACCGGGGAGCTGTTTTTT.

The chain recombines TRBV12-2 with TRBJ2-7; the D segment call TRBD2 is taken from the table without a DNA check. TRBV12-2 is deemed a pseudogene. This CDR3 has 17 amino acids. Written as DNA, the CDR3 is TGTGCAAGTCGCTTAGAAGAGGGAGGTACCGTCCTCTACGAGCAGTACTTC. Translating gives CASRLEEGGTVLYEQYF.

The gene calls are TRBV7-2 and TRBJ2-1; 14 bases align to TRBD2. Trimming at V came to 3 bases and at J to 9 bases, leaving 10 bases not matched to a gene. The length of the CDR3 is 17 residues. Germline V gene data show CDR1 as SGHTA and CDR2 as FQGNSA. CDR3 in DNA: TGTGCCAGCAGCTTCCGACTAGCGGGAGGGGGCATTGGTGAGCAGTTCTTC. Protein sequence: CASSFRLAGGGIGEQFF.

In its sample, this clone was seen once. V usage is TRBV2 and J usage is TRBJ1-4; no clear D. V was pared by 6 bases and J by 0 bases, with 8 bases between. Germline V CDR1 and CDR2: SNHLY, FYNNEI. The CDR3 covers 14 residues. Here the CDR3 reads CASSVRATNEKLFF. In DNA, the CDR3 is TGTGCCAGCAGCGTCCGCGCAACTAATGAAAAACTGTTTTTT.

The chain joins TRBV27 to TRBJ1-6; D might be TRBD1 (5 bases). Looked up from germline, CDR1 is MNHEY and CDR2 is SMNVEV (reference sequence). The CDR3 covers 12 residues. V was shortened by 2 bases and J by 9 bases, with 5 bases between the two germline ends. DNA of the CDR3: TGTGCCAGCAGTTTAGGGGCTTCACCCCTCCACTTT. This gives the protein CASSLGASPLHF.

The count of this clone is one. This chain joins TRBV27 and TRBJ2-5; 7 nucleotides match TRBD1. Unmatched junction bases numbered 7, after V lost 5 bases and J lost 1 base. The CDR3 spans 15 residues. The germline V gene has CDR1 MNHEY and CDR2 SMNVEV (reference sequence). CDR3 sequence reads: CASSRRGQLQETQYF. In DNA form, the CDR3 reads TGTGCCAGCAGTCGAAGGGGGCAGCTCCAAGAGACCCAGTACTTC.

The CDR3 here is CASSWSSGSTYEQYF. CDR3 coding DNA: TGTGCCAGCAGTTGGTCTAGCGGGAGCACCTACGAGCAGTACTTC. The gene calls are TRBV28 and TRBJ2-7; the match to TRBD2 covers 10 bases. The CDR3 is made up of 15 amino acids. CDR1 is MDHEN, CDR2 SYDVKM, per germline. J was trimmed by 2 bases and V by 4 bases; bases with no gene match: 5.

Concerning this clone itself: Sequence at one end of the junction differs from germline and may be a read error. This sequence joins TRBV14 and TRBJ2-3; 16 positions agree with TRBD2. The CDR3 extends over 18 amino acids. Germline CDR1 SGHDN, CDR2 FVKESK. CDR3 residues: CASSQGTSGGAKSDTQYF. In nucleotides, the CDR3 is TGTGCCAGCAGTCAAGGGACTAGCGGGGGGGCCAAGTCAGATACGCAGTATTTT.

This clone appeared once. The V call is TRBV5-4, the J call TRBJ2-1; 11 bases map to TRBD1. Germline V CDR1 and CDR2: SGHNT, YYREEE (reference sequence). This CDR3 has 16 amino acids. With 5 bases clipped from V and 3 bases from J, the junction kept 7 bases outside the gene matches. The CDR3 protein is CASRAGQGVGYNEQFF. The DNA for the CDR3 is TGTGCCAGCAGGGCGGGACAGGGGGTAGGCTACAATGAGCAGTTCTTC.

This clone was seen a single time. The CDR3: CASSSGLAEVEQYF. CDR3 sequence (DNA): TGTGCCAGCAGCTCTGGACTAGCTGAAGTTGAGCAGTACTTC. The chain carries TRBV7-2 and TRBJ2-7; 8 bases agree with TRBD2. Germline lookup yields CDR1 SGHTA and CDR2 FQGNSA. V lost 4 bases to trimming and J lost 7 bases; unmatched junction nucleotides: 9. CDR3 length: 14 amino acids. The variable domain in full, completed from reference TRBV7-2 and TRBJ2-7, reads GAGVSQSPSNKVTEKGKDVELRCDPISGHTALYWYRQSLGQGLEFLIYFQGNSAPDKSGLPSDRFSAERTGGSVSTLTIQRTQQEDSAVYLCASSSGLAEVEQYFGPGTRLTVT.

Notes on this clone: This specimen includes other DNA sequences encoding the same CDR3. The rearrangement joins TRBV4-3 to TRBJ2-3; TRBD2 agrees at 8 bases. Germline assignment: CDR1 LGHNA and CDR2 YSLEER. This CDR3 comprises 14 residues. V was clipped by 4 bases and J by 1 base; unmatched bases: 1. CDR3 bases: TGCGCCAGCAGCCGAGCGGGAGGCACAGATACGCAGTATTTT. Protein sequence: CASSRAGGTDTQYF.

There are a few counts of this clone. The chain recombines TRBV28 with TRBJ1-2, with 8 bases identical to TRBD1. In germline, CDR1 is MDHEN, CDR2 SYDVKM. This CDR3 region has 14 residues. V shed 6 bases and J 8 bases; nucleotides not matched to a gene: 11. In DNA, the CDR3 is TGTGCCAGCAGGACCTTGGGACAGGCAAGGGGCTACACCTTC. It specifies CASRTLGQARGYTF.

The rearrangement uses TRBV9 and TRBJ2-7; the D is unclear. From germline, CDR1 is SGDLS and CDR2 YYNGEE. CDR3 size: 18 residues. Trimming removed 0 bases from V and 4 bases from J, with 23 bases in between. The CDR3 DNA is TGTGCCAGCAGCGTAGCTACGAGCGATGCCCTGGGTACTTACGAGCAGTACTTC. As protein: CASSVATSDALGTYEQYF.

The V gene is TRBV9, the J gene TRBJ2-2; 9 bases fit TRBD1. V lost 7 bases to trimming and J lost 7 bases; unmatched junction nucleotides: 5. The CDR3 contains 13 residues. Germline-derived CDR1 and CDR2 are SGDLS and YYNGEE. The CDR3 reads CASDPTGGGELFF. DNA of the CDR3: TGTGCCAGCGACCCGACAGGGGGCGGGGAGCTGTTTTTT. Supplemented by reference TRBV9 and TRBJ2-2, the full variable domain reads DSGVTQTPKHLITATGQRVTLRCSPRSGDLSVYWYQQSLDQGLQFLIQYYNGEERAKGNILERFSAQQFPDLHSELNLSSLELGDSALYFCASDPTGGGELFFGEGSRLTVL.

This chain connects TRBV14 to TRBJ2-1, with TRBD2 identical over 8 bases. V lost 5 bases, J lost 3 bases, and 9 bases stayed unmatched. This CDR3 is 16 amino acids long. Germline CDR1 reads SGHDN; CDR2 reads FVKESK. The CDR3 DNA reads as TGTGCCAGCAGCGTCCTGGGAGCGGGGGACTACAATGAGCAGTTCTTC. As protein: CASSVLGAGDYNEQFF. Using reference TRBV14 and TRBJ2-1 for the parts outside the CDR3, the full variable domain is EAGVTQFPSHSVIEKGQTVTLRCDPISGHDNLYWYRRVMGKEIKFLLHFVKESKQDESGMPNNRFLAERTGGTYSTLKVQPAELEDSGVYFCASSVLGAGDYNEQFFGPGTRLTVL.

V is TRBV20-1 and J is TRBJ1-1; D is unclear. V was pared by 7 bases and J by 11 bases, with 14 bases between. The CDR3 runs 10 residues. Germline loops: CDR1 DFQATT, CDR2 SNEGSKA (reference sequence). CDR3 nucleotides: TGCAGTGTATTTCGGGGAGCGGCTTTCTTT. Protein sequence: CSVFRGAAFF.

This clone was picked up a small number of times. The chain uses TRBV6-1 and TRBJ1-2; possibly TRBD1 for D (6 bases). Trimming pared 7 bases from V and 1 base from J, leaving 16 bases between. Germline V gene data show CDR1 as MNHNS and CDR2 as SASEGT. The CDR3 contains 15 residues. CDR3 protein: CASIGGGLNNYGYTF. In DNA, the CDR3 is TGTGCCAGCATAGGAGGGGGACTAAATAACTATGGCTACACCTTC.

This clone was detected only a few times. The junction and the germline gene differ at one end; a read error may be behind it. The J gene is TRBJ1-5, the V gene TRBV7-9; tentative D call: TRBD1 (5 bases). Germline CDR1 is SEHNR and CDR2 is FQNEAQ (reference sequence). This CDR3 is 12 amino acids long. The CDR3 bases are TGTTCCAGCACCCGGGGGGATCAGCCCCAGCATTTT. Protein sequence: CSSTRGDQPQHF.

This chain links TRBV25-1 with TRBJ1-2; D uncertain. The CDR3 has 12 amino acids. Germline assignment: CDR1 MGHDK and CDR2 SYGVNS. V was shortened by 1 base and J by 7 bases, with 7 bases between the two germline ends. The CDR3 region is CASSEWSAGYTF. The CDR3 bases are TGTGCCAGCAGTGAATGGAGTGCTGGCTACACCTTC.

The genes are TRBV7-9 and TRBJ2-7; no clear D gene. Germline lookup yields CDR1 SEHNR and CDR2 FQNEAQ (reference sequence). This CDR3 comprises 11 residues. The germline V and J ends were trimmed by 7 bases and 6 bases, with 10 bases remaining between them. The CDR3 DNA follows: TGTGCCAGCACCCACGGTCCCGAGCAGTACTTC. Its protein product is CASTHGPEQYF.

The chain combines TRBV6-6 with TRBJ1-1, with 7 bases that match TRBD1. The CDR3 runs 13 residues. The junction had 6 bases not matched to a gene; V was cut back by 10 bases and J by 1 base. CDR1 is MNHNY, CDR2 SVGAGI, per germline (reference sequence). Here the CDR3 DNA reads TGTGCCATCGGACAGGCGACGAACACTGAAGCTTTCTTT. It translates to CAIGQATNTEAFF.

This chain joins TRBV7-2 and TRBJ2-7, with 16 bases fitting TRBD2. This CDR3 is built from 17 residues. Germline lookup yields CDR1 SGHTA and CDR2 FQGNSA. V dropped 6 bases and J dropped 4; count of bases not matched to a gene: 9. This chain's CDR3 is CASSPPGLAGGQYEQYF. The CDR3 DNA is TGTGCCAGCAGTCCTCCGGGACTAGCGGGGGGGCAGTACGAGCAGTACTTC.

The chain is built from TRBV7-9 and TRBJ2-1, with 10 bases identical to TRBD2. CDR1 is SEHNR and CDR2 is FQNEAQ in the germline V gene (reference sequence). CDR3 length equals 16 residues. J lost 9 bases, V lost 0 bases, and 8 bases had no gene match. The CDR3 loop reads CASSLASASGGGEQFF. The CDR3 DNA reads TGTGCCAGCAGCTTAGCGAGCGCTAGCGGGGGAGGTGAGCAGTTCTTC.